Presented here are 12 T cell receptor beta chains from one specimen sequenced in a study of glioma-infiltrating T cells. TCR alpha and beta CDR3 regions were amplified from RNA using iRepertoire nested multiplex PCR. TCRdb reprocessed the multiplex PCR reads via MiXCR and lists one record per CDR3 protein. The sample contains approximately 89,000 distinct CDR3 sequences, about 25% of which appear only once. Sequenced sample: glioma tissue, nonneoplastic brain tissue, or PBMCs (not recorded which). Source of these receptors: a human donor with low-grade glioma or glioblastoma, undergoing nonglioma brain surgery, or in good health (not recorded which).

The V and J genes are TRBV19 and TRBJ1-1; D unclear. The V end lost 3 bases, the J end lost 1 base, and 12 bases lay between the germline ends. Germline V gives CDR1 LNHDA, CDR2 SQIVND (reference sequence). This CDR3 has 15 residues. Written as DNA, the CDR3 is TGTGCCAGTAGTATTCAGGAACGGAGGAACACTGAAGCTTTCTTT. Protein product: CASSIQERRNTEAFF.

There are many counts of this clonotype. This sequence joins TRBV7-2 and TRBJ1-6; 8 positions match TRBD1. From germline, CDR1 is SGHTA and CDR2 FQGNSA. With V trimmed by 4 bases and J by 7 bases, 6 bases remained unmatched. The CDR3 is 15 residues long. The CDR3 region has the DNA TGTGCCAGCAGCTCCGGACAGGGCCGCAATTCACCCCTCCACTTT. Translated, it gives CASSSGQGRNSPLHF.

This clonotype was seen at least ten times. This chain links TRBV28 with TRBJ1-3; D perhaps matches TRBD1 (6 bases). The CDR3 covers 15 residues. Germline CDR1 and CDR2: MDHEN and SYDVKM. V was pared by 5 bases and J by 0 bases, with 11 bases between. CDR3 in amino acids: CASSLGGSSGNTIYF. CDR3 nucleotides: TGTGCCAGCAGTCTCGGGGGCTCCTCTGGAAACACCATATATTTT.

This clonotype came up a few times. The rearrangement uses TRBV29-1 and TRBJ2-3, with D hard to call. CDR1 is SQVTM, CDR2 ANQGSEA, per germline. The CDR3 spans 11 residues. Trimming removed 8 bases at V and 2 bases at J, with 8 bases between. The CDR3 DNA reads as TGCAGCACCCTTCCCACAGATACGCAGTATTTT. Its translation is CSTLPTDTQYF.

This clonotype was seen ten or more times. The chain has TRBV2 and TRBJ1-2, with D possibly being TRBD1 (6 bases). The CDR3 consists of 14 residues. V was clipped by 4 bases and J by 4 bases, with 13 bases between them. The germline V gene has CDR1 SNHLY and CDR2 FYNNEI. The CDR3 loop is CASSVTGGLYGYTF. CDR3 DNA sequence: TGTGCCAGCAGTGTGACAGGAGGCCTCTATGGCTACACCTTC.

Only a few counts were recorded for this clonotype. This sequence joins TRBV5-6 and TRBJ2-1; D is undetermined. Trimming left V 2 bases short and J 4 bases short, with 10 bases between. This CDR3 is built from 14 residues. CDR1 is SGHDT, CDR2 YYEEEE, per germline. The CDR3 loop is CASSLPGPYNEQFF. CDR3 DNA sequence: TGTGCCAGCAGCTTACCGGGCCCTTACAATGAGCAGTTCTTC.

This clonotype was counted only a few times. CDR3 amino acids: CASSLTSGGIILYEQYF. As DNA, the CDR3 is TGCGCCAGCAGCTTGACTAGCGGGGGTATCATCCTCTACGAGCAGTACTTC. V and J are TRBV5-1 and TRBJ2-7, with 11 bases matching TRBD2. CDR3 length: 17 residues. CDR1 SGHRS and CDR2 YFSETQ come from the germline V gene. The J segment lost 3 bases and the V segment lost 1 base, leaving 9 bases of the junction unmatched.

The sample holds a few counts of this clonotype. The chain recombines TRBV9 with TRBJ2-1, with 9 bases that match TRBD2. The junction had 4 bases not matched to a gene; V was cut back by 0 bases and J by 9 bases. Germline loops: CDR1 SGDLS, CDR2 YYNGEE. This CDR3 has 14 residues. This CDR3 is CASSVASGKGEQFF. In nucleotides, the CDR3 is TGTGCCAGCAGCGTAGCTAGCGGGAAGGGTGAGCAGTTCTTC.

The chain uses TRBV19 and TRBJ2-4, with 9 nucleotides matching TRBD2. The CDR3 is made up of 21 amino acids. CDR1 is LNHDA, CDR2 SQIVND, per germline (reference sequence). With V trimmed by 1 base and J by 0 bases, 16 bases remained unmatched. This CDR3 reads CASSIVGSASGAPLAKNIQYF. CDR3 bases: TGTGCCAGTAGTATAGTAGGTTCTGCTAGCGGGGCTCCTCTAGCCAAAAACATTCAGTACTTC.

The J gene is TRBJ1-2, the V gene TRBV5-1, with a weak D call TRBD1 (6 bases). This CDR3 has 13 residues. V was pared by 0 bases and J by 6 bases, with 9 bases between. Looked up from germline, CDR1 is SGHRS and CDR2 is YFSETQ. In DNA, the CDR3 is TGCGCCAGCAGCTTGGTGGCAGGGGATGGCTACACCTTC. Translated, it gives CASSLVAGDGYTF.

This clonotype occurred many times. The chain couples TRBV19 to TRBJ1-5; a weak D match, TRBD1 (5 bases). V was shortened by 1 base and J by 5 bases, with 12 bases between the two germline ends. Germline V gene data show CDR1 as LNHDA and CDR2 as SQIVND (reference sequence). The CDR3 loop spans 15 amino acids. CDR3 amino acids: CASSIARQGDQPQHF. The CDR3 region has the DNA TGTGCCAGTAGTATAGCCAGGCAGGGAGATCAGCCCCAGCATTTT.

The sample holds a few counts of this clonotype. The chain carries TRBV3-1 and TRBJ2-1; TRBD1 aligns across 7 bases. Trimming removed 4 bases from V and 11 bases from J; junction bases left unmatched: 8. CDR1 and CDR2 from the germline V gene are LGHDT and YNNKEL (reference sequence). CDR3 length: 13 amino acids. CDR3 region: CASSRPGQHQQFF. CDR3 DNA: TGTGCCAGCAGCCGGCCGGGACAGCACCAGCAGTTCTTC.